This T cell receptor beta chain was captured by sequencing in a study of blood T cells in healthy people across ages. Study results and limitations: Age brought a roughly linear fall in TCR beta diversity measured per million T cells. It was held that diversity estimates obtained from one million T cells represented underestimates. Greater diversity and more naive CD4+ cells were seen in long-lived donors than in aged donors.

Germline values: CDR1 MNHNS, CDR2 SASEGT. With 6 bases removed from V and 0 bases from J, the gap between germline ends came to 18 bases. This CDR3 is 18 amino acids long. The sample holds a few counts of this clonotype. The antigen remains undetermined. A J-beta primer mix and a sample-barcoded 5' primer were used in a second PCR of about 7 to 12 cycles. TCRdb reprocessed the 5' RACE reads via MiXCR and lists one record per CDR3 protein. The sample shows 600,000 to 850,000 distinct CDR3 sequences, more than 20% of them seen only once. The same sample was also used in a study of T cells of mothers and their children.

The sequenced material came from blood. This clonotype originated in a boy aged 5-17 years in good health. The chain has TRBV6-1 and TRBJ2-6; possible D gene TRBD1, 6 bases. The CDR3 DNA follows: TGTGCCAGCAGCAGTGATATCGTGGACAGCTCTGGGGCCAACGTCCTGACTTTC. Translated, it gives CASSSDIVDSSGANVLTF.